This T cell receptor beta chain was sequenced in a study of monozygotic twins with inflammatory bowel disease. Through template switching, UMIs that included a 6-nucleotide sample barcode were added. Using the 5' RACE reads, TCRdb records one entry per CDR3 protein without DNA. This table holds some 150,000 distinct CDR3 sequences. Study-wide findings and caveats: With inverse Simpson as the measure, TCRbeta diversity was lower in IBD patients than in healthy co-twins.

Per germline, CDR1 SGDLS and CDR2 YYNGEE. The CDR3 contains 13 residues. With respect to this clonotype: Its matching antigen is unknown.

Input material: blood. The chain links TRBV9 to TRBJ2-3; the TCRdb D gene call, TRBD2, has no DNA to confirm it. The TCR was taken from a human donor with ulcerative colitis or Crohn's disease, or a healthy co-twin of an affected twin (not recorded which). The chain's CDR3 is CASSTTGTSPRYF.